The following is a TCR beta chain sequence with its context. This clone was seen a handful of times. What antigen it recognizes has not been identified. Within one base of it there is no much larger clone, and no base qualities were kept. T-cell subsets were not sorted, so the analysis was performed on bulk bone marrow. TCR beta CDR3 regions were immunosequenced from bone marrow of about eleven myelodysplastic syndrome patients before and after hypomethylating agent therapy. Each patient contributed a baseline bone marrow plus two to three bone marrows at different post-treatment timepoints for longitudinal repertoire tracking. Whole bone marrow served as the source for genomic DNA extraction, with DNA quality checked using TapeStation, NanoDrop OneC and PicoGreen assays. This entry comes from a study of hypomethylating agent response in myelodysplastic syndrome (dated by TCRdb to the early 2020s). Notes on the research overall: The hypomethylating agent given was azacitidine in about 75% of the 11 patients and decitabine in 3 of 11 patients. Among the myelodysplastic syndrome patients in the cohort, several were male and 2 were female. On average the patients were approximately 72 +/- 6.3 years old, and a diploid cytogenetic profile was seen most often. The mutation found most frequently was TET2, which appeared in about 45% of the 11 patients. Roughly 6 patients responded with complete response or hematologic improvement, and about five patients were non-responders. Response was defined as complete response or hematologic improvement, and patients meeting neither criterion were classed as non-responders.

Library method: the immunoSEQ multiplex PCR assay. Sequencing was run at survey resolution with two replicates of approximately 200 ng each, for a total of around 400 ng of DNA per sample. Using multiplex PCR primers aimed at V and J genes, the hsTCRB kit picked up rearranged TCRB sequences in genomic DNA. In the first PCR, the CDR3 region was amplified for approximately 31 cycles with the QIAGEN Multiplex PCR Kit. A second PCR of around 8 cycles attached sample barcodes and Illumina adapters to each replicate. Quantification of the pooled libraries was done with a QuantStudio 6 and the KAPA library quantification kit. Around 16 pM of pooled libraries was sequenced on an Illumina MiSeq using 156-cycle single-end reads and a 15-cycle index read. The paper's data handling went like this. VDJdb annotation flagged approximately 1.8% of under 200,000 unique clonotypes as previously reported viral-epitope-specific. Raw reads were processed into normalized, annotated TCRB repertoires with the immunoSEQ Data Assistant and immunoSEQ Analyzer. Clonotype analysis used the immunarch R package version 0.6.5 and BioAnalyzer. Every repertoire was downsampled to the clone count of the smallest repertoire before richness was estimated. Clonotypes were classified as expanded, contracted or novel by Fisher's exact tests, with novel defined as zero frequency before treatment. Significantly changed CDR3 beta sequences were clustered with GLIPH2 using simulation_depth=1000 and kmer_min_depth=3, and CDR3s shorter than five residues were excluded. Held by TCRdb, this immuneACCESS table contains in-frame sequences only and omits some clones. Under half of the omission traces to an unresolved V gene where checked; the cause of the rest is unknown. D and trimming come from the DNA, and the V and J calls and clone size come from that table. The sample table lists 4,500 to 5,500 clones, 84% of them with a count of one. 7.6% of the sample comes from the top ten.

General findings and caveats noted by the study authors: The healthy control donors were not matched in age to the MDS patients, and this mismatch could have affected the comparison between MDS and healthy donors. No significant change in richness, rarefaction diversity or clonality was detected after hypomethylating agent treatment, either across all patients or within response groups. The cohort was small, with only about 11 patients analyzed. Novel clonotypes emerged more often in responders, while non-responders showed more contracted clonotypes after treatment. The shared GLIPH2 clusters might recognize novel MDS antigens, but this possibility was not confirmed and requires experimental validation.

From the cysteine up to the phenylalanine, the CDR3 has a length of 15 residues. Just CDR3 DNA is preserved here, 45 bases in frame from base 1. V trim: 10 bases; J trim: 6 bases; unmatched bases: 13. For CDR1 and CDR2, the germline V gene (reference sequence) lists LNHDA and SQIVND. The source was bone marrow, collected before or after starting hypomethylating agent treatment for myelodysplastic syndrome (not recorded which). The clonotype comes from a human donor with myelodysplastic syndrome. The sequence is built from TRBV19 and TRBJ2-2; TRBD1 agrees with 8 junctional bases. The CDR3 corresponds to CAIGRTGSFSGELFF. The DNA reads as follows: TGTGCCATCGGACGGACAGGGTCGTTTTCCGGGGAGCTGTTTTTT. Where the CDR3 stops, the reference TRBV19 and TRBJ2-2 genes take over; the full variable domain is DGGITQSPKYLFRKEGQNVTLSCEQNLNHDAMYWYRQDPGQGLRLIYYSQIVNDFQKGDIAEGYSVSREKKESFPLTVTSAQKNPTAFYLCAIGRTGSFSGELFFGEGSRLTVL.